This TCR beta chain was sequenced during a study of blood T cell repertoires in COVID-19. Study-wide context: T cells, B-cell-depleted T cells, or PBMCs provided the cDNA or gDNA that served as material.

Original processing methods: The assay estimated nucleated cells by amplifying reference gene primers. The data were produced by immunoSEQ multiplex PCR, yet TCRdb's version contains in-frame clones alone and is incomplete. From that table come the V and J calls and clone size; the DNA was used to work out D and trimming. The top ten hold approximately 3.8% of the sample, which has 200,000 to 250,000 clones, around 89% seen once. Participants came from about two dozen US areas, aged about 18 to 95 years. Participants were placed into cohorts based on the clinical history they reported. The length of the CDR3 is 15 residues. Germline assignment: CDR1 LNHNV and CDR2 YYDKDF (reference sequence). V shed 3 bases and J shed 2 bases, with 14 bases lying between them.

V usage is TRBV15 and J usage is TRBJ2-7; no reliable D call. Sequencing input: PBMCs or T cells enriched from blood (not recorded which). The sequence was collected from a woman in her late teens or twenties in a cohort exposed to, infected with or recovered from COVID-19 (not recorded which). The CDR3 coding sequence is TGTGCCACCAGCAGGGTCCCCCAGGTTACCTACGAGCAGTACTTC. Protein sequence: CATSRVPQVTYEQYF.